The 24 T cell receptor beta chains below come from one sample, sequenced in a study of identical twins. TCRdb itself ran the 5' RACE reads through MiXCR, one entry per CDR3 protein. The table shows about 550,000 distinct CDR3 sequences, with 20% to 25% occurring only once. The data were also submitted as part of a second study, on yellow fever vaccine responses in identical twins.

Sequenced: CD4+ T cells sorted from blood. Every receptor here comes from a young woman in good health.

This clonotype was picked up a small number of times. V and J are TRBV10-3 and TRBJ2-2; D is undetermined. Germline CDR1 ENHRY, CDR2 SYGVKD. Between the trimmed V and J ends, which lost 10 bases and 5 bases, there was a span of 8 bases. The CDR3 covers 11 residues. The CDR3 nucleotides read TGTGCCACAAGGGATACCGGGGAGCTGTTTTTT. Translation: CATRDTGELFF.

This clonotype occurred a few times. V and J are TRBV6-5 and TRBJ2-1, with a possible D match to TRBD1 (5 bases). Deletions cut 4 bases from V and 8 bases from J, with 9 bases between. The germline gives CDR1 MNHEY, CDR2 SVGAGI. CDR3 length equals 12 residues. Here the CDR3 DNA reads TGTGCCAGCAGTTCTATGGGGCATGAGCAGTTCTTC. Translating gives CASSSMGHEQFF.

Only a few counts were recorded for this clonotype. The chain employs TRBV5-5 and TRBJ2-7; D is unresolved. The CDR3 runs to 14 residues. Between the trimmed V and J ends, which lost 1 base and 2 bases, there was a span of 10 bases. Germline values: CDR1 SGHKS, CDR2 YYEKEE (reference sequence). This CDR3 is CASSLLHGAYEQYV. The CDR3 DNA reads TGTGCCAGCAGCTTGCTTCATGGGGCCTACGAGCAGTACGTC.

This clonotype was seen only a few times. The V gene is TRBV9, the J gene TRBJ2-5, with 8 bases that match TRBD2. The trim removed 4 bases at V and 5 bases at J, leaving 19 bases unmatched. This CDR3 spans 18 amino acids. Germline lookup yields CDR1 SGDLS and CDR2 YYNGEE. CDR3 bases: TGTGCCAGCAGCCCCCGCGAGGGGACTAGGGGGAGTAGGGAGACCCAGTACTTC. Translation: CASSPREGTRGSRETQYF.

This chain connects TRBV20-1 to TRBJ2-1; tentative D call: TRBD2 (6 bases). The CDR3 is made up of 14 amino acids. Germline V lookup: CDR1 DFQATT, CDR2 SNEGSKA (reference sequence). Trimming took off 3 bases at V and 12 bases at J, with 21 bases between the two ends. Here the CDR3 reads CSASGGSGASLQFF. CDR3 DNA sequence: TGCAGTGCTAGTGGGGGGAGTGGCGCTAGTTTGCAGTTCTTC.

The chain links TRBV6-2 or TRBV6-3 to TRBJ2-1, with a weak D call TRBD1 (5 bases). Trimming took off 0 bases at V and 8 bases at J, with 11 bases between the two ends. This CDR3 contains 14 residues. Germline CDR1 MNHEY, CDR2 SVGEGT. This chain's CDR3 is CASSYSSRVHEQFF. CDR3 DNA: TGTGCCAGCAGTTACTCGAGCAGGGTCCATGAGCAGTTCTTC.

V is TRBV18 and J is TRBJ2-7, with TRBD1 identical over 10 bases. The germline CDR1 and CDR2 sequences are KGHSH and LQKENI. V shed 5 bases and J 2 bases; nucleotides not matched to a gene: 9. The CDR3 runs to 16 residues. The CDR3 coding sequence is TGTGCCAGCTCATTTGGGTCCGGGACAGGGGCCTACGAGCAGTACTTC. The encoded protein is CASSFGSGTGAYEQYF.

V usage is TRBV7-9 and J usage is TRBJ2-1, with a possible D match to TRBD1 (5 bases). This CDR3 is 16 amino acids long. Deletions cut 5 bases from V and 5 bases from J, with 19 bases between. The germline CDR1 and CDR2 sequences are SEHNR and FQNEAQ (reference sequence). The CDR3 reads CASSPLGQALDNEQFF. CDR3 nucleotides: TGTGCCAGCAGCCCCCTGGGGCAAGCCCTGGACAATGAGCAGTTCTTC.

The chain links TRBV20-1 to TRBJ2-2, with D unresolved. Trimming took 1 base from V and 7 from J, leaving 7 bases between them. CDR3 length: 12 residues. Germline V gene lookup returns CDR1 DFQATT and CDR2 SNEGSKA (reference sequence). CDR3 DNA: TGCAGTGCTAGAGTTGGAAACGGGGAGCTGTTTTTT. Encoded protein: CSARVGNGELFF.

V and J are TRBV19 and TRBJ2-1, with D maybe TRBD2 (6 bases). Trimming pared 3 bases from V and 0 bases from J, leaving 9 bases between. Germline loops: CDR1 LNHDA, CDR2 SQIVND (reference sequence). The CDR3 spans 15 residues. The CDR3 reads CASSILATSYNEQFF. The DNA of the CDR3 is TGTGCCAGTAGTATTCTAGCGACCTCCTACAATGAGCAGTTCTTC.

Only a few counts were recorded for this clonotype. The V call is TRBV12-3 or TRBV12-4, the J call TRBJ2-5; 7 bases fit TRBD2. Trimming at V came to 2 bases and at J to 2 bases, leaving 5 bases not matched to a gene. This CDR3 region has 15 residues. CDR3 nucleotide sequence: TGTGCCAGCAGTTTATCTGGACTAGGACAAGAGACCCAGTACTTC. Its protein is CASSLSGLGQETQYF.

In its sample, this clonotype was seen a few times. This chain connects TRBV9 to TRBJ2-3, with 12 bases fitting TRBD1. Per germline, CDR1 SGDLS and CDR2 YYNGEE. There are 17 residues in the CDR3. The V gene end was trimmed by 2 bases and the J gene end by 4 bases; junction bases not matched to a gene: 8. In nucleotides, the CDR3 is TGTGCCAGCAGCGTTTCCGGGACAGGGGGCCTGGCAGATACGCAGTATTTT. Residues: CASSVSGTGGLADTQYF.

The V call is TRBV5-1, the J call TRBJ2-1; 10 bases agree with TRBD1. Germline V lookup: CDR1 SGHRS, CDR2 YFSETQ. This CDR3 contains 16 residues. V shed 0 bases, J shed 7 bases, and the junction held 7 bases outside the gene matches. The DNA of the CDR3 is TGCGCCAGCAGCTTGGACGGGACAGGGGTGGTAAATGAGCAGTTCTTC. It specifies CASSLDGTGVVNEQFF. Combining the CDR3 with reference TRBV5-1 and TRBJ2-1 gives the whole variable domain KAGVTQTPRYLIKTRGQQVTLSCSPISGHRSVSWYQQTPGQGLQFLFEYFSETQRNKGNFPGRFSGRQFSNSRSEMNVSTLELGDSALYLCASSLDGTGVVNEQFFGPGTRLTVL.

The CDR3 DNA reads TGCGCCAGCAGCTTGGGGACAGGGGGTCACACCGGGGAGCTGTTTTTT. It is translated as CASSLGTGGHTGELFF. The chain employs TRBV5-1 and TRBJ2-2; TRBD1 matches 10 bases. The CDR3 has 16 residues. Trimming removed 0 bases from V and 3 bases from J; junction bases left unmatched: 2. Looked up from germline, CDR1 is SGHRS and CDR2 is YFSETQ.

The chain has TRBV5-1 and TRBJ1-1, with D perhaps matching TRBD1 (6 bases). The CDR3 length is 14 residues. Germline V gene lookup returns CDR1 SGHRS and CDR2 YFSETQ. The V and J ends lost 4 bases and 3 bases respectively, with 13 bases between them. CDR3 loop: CASSRGEEDTEAFF. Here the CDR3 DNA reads TGCGCCAGCAGCAGGGGGGAGGAGGACACTGAAGCTTTCTTT.

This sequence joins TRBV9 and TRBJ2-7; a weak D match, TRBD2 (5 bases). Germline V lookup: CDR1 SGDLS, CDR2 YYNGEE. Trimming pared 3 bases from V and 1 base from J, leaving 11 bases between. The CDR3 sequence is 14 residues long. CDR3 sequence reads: CASSGRGLSYEQYF. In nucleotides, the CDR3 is TGTGCCAGCAGCGGCCGCGGGTTGTCCTACGAGCAGTACTTC.

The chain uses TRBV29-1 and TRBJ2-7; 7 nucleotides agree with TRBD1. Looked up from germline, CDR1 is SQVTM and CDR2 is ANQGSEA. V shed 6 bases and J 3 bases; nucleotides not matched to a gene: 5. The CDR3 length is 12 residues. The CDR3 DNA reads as TGCAGCGTGGTACAGGGGAACTACGAGCAGTACTTC. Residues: CSVVQGNYEQYF.

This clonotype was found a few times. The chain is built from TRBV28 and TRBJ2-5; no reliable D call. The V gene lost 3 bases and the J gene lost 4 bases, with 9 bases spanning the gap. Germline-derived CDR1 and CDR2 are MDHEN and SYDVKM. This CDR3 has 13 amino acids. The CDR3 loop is CASSLARIETQYF. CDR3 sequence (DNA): TGTGCCAGCAGTTTGGCTAGAATAGAGACCCAGTACTTC. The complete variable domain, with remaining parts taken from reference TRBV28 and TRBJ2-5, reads DVKVTQSSRYLVKRTGEKVFLECVQDMDHENMFWYRQDPGLGLRLIYFSYDVKMKEKGDIPEGYSVSREKKERFSLILESASTNQTSMYLCASSLARIETQYFGPGTRLLVL.

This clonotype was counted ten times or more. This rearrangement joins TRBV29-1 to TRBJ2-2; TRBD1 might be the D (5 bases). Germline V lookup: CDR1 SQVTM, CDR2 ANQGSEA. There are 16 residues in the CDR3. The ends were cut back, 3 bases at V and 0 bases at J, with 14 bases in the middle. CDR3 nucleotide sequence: TGCAGCGTTGATCAGTTGGACACTTCGAACACCGGGGAGCTGTTTTTT. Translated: CSVDQLDTSNTGELFF.

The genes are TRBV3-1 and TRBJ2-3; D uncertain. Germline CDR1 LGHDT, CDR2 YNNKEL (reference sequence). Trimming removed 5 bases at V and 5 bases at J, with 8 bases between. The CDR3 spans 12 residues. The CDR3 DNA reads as TGTGCCAGCAGCGACTCGGGAGATACGCAGTATTTT. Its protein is CASSDSGDTQYF.

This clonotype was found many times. The CDR3 nucleotides read TGTGCCAGCAGTCAAACAGGGAACAATCAGCCCCAGCATTTT. It yields the protein CASSQTGNNQPQHF. This chain uses TRBV3-1 with TRBJ1-5; TRBD1 is a possible D gene (6 bases). Trimming shortened V by 6 bases and J by 3 bases, and 12 bases separated the two germline ends. The germline V gene has CDR1 LGHDT and CDR2 YNNKEL (reference sequence). The CDR3 is 14 residues long. Filled out from reference TRBV3-1 and TRBJ1-5, the complete variable domain reads DTAVSQTPKYLVTQMGNDKSIKCEQNLGHDTMYWYKQDSKKFLKIMFSYNNKELIINETVPNRFSPKSPDKAHLNLHINSLELGDSAVYFCASSQTGNNQPQHFGDGTRLSIL.

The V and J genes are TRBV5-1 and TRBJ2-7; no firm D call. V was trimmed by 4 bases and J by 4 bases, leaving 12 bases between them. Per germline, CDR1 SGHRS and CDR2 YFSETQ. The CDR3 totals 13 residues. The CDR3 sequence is CASSSAPTYEQYV. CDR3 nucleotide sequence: TGCGCCAGCAGCAGTGCCCCTACGTACGAGCAGTACGTC.

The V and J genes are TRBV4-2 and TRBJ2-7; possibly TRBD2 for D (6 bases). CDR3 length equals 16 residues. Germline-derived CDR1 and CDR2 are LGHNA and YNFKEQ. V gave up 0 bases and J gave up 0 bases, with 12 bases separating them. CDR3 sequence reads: CASSQDSGGVSYEQYF. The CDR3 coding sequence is TGTGCCAGCAGCCAAGATAGCGGCGGGGTCTCCTACGAGCAGTACTTC.

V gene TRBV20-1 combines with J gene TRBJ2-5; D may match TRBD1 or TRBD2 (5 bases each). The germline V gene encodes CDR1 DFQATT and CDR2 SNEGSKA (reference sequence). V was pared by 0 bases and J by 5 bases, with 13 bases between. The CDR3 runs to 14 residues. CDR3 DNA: TGCAGTGCTAGAGATAAAGTTTGGGGGGAGACCCAGTACTTC. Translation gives CSARDKVWGETQYF.